What follows are 19 T cell receptor beta chains derived from one specimen sequenced in a study of chemoradiotherapy in HPV16-positive cancers. Clones were sequenced by immunoSEQ multiplex PCR, and TCRdb holds only the in-frame ones, with some missing. The sample includes under 15,000 clones, roughly 90% of them seen just once. Source: blood, taken from a patient who underwent chemoradiotherapy. These receptors originate from a human donor with HPV-associated anogenital cancer.

This chain links TRBV2 with TRBJ2-5; 10 bases line up with TRBD2. The CDR3 loop spans 15 amino acids. J lost 4 bases, V lost 3 bases, and 5 bases had no gene match. CDR1 is SNHLY and CDR2 is FYNNEI in the germline V gene. DNA for the CDR3: TGTGCCAGCAGTGAGCTAGCGGGGGATGGAGAGACCCAGTACTTC. Protein product: CASSELAGDGETQYF.

The count of this clone is one. The chain has TRBV5-1 and TRBJ2-2; D may be TRBD2 (6 bases). The ends were cut back, 1 base at V and 4 bases at J, with 11 bases in the middle. CDR3 length: 15 amino acids. Per the germline V gene, CDR1 is SGHRS and CDR2 is YFSETQ. The CDR3 DNA follows: TGCGCCAGCAGCTTGATAGGGAGGAGCACCGGGGAGCTGTTTTTT. It yields the protein CASSLIGRSTGELFF.

The V call is TRBV11-3, the J call TRBJ2-3, with unresolved D. Per the germline V gene, CDR1 is SGHNT and CDR2 is YENEEA. The CDR3 length is 17 residues. Trimming shortened V by 0 bases and J by 0 bases, and 13 bases separated the two germline ends. CDR3 sequence: CASSLDSGQSSTDTQYF. CDR3 in DNA: TGTGCCAGCAGCTTAGATTCCGGCCAAAGTAGCACAGATACGCAGTATTTT. Filled out from reference TRBV11-3 and TRBJ2-3, the complete variable domain reads EAGVVQSPRYKIIEKKQPVAFWCNPISGHNTLYWYLQNLGQGPELLIRYENEEAVDDSQLPKDRFSAERLKGVDSTLKIQPAELGDSAVYLCASSLDSGQSSTDTQYFGPGTRLTVL.

The V call is TRBV21-1, the J call TRBJ1-1; the table's TRBD1 call for D was not verified on the DNA. TRBV21-1 is recorded as a pseudogene. The CDR3 runs 15 residues. CDR3 loop: CASSKAPTGAGEAFF. The CDR3 DNA reads TGTGCCAGCAGCAAAGCACCCACAGGGGCTGGTGAAGCTTTCTTT.

This chain connects TRBV7-2 to TRBJ2-5, with D unresolved. This CDR3 is built from 15 residues. Germline assignment: CDR1 SGHTA and CDR2 FQGNSA. Trimming took 0 bases from V and 2 from J, leaving 10 bases between them. The CDR3 loop reads CASSLAVLGQETQYF. CDR3 nucleotides: TGTGCCAGCAGCTTAGCGGTTTTAGGACAAGAGACCCAGTACTTC.

The rearrangement links TRBV6-1 to TRBJ1-3, with TRBD1 as a possible D gene (6 bases). CDR1 is MNHNS and CDR2 is SASEGT in the germline V gene. The CDR3 loop spans 15 amino acids. V gave up 4 bases and J gave up 1 base, with 11 bases separating them. The CDR3 nucleotides are TGTGCCAGCAGTGGGGGGCCTCGTTCTGGAAACACCATATATTTT. Its translation is CASSGGPRSGNTIYF.

The CDR3 region has the DNA TGTGCCAGCAGCTTCGGACAGGGCTCCTACGAGCAGTACTTC. Its translation: CASSFGQGSYEQYF. The chain joins TRBV11-2 to TRBJ2-7, with 8 positions matching TRBD1. Germline CDR1 SGHAT, CDR2 FQNNGV. This CDR3 spans 14 amino acids. The junction had 1 base not matched to a gene; V was cut back by 3 bases and J by 0 bases. The full variable domain, completed using reference TRBV11-2 and TRBJ2-7, is EAGVAQSPRYKIIEKRQSVAFWCNPISGHATLYWYQQILGQGPKLLIQFQNNGVVDDSQLPKDRFSAERLKGVDSTLKIQPAKLEDSAVYLCASSFGQGSYEQYFGPGTRLTVT.

V and J are TRBV18 and TRBJ1-1, with no clear D. Trimming cost V 5 bases and J 3 bases, with 4 bases left between them. Germline V gene lookup returns CDR1 KGHSH and CDR2 LQKENI. This CDR3 contains 11 residues. DNA for the CDR3: TGTGCCAGCTCAGCAGACACTGAAGCTTTCTTT. Translation gives CASSADTEAFF.

The chain employs TRBV9 and TRBJ1-4; D remains unclear. Germline CDR1 is SGDLS and CDR2 is YYNGEE. CDR3 length equals 15 residues. The V end lost 2 bases, the J end lost 8 bases, and 16 bases lay between the germline ends. Here the CDR3 DNA reads TGTGCCAGCAGCGTCAGCAACAACCGAGGGGAAAAACTGTTTTTT. Translated: CASSVSNNRGEKLFF.

V usage is TRBV9 and J usage is TRBJ2-1, with D possibly TRBD2 on 6 matching bases. Deletions cut 0 bases from V and 0 bases from J, with 7 bases between. The CDR3 runs 15 residues. The germline gives CDR1 SGDLS, CDR2 YYNGEE. CDR3 coding DNA: TGTGCCAGCAGCGTAGAGGACTACTCCTACAATGAGCAGTTCTTC. Protein sequence: CASSVEDYSYNEQFF.

This clone has only a few counts. The chain couples TRBV4-3 to TRBJ2-7; 7 bases map to TRBD2. CDR1 and CDR2 from the germline V gene are LGHNA and YSLEER. J lost 6 bases, V lost 6 bases, and 5 bases had no gene match. The CDR3 runs to 12 residues. In DNA, the CDR3 is TGCGCCAGCAGTCGGGCTAGCGGCGAGCAGTACTTC. Amino acids: CASSRASGEQYF.

The chain employs TRBV30 and TRBJ2-2, with 8 bases matching TRBD1. The V gene end was trimmed by 4 bases and the J gene end by 3 bases; junction bases not matched to a gene: 7. The CDR3 loop spans 15 amino acids. Germline values: CDR1 GTSNPN, CDR2 SVGIG (reference sequence). The DNA of the CDR3 is TGTGCCTGGAAGTGGGGACAGGACTACACCGGGGAGCTGTTTTTT. Translated, it gives CAWKWGQDYTGELFF. Combining the CDR3 with reference TRBV30 and TRBJ2-2 gives the whole variable domain SQTIHQWPATLVQPVGSPLSLECTVEGTSNPNLYWYRQAAGRGLQLLFYSVGIGQISSEVPQNLSASRPQDRQFILSSKKLLLSDSGFYLCAWKWGQDYTGELFFGEGSRLTVL.

V gene TRBV27 combines with J gene TRBJ2-1, with D possibly being TRBD1 (5 bases). With 2 bases removed from V and 3 bases from J, the gap between germline ends came to 11 bases. The CDR3 runs 15 residues. Germline CDR1 is MNHEY and CDR2 is SMNVEV (reference sequence). The CDR3 DNA follows: TGTGCCAGCAGTTTAAGGACACCTGACTACAATGAGCAGTTCTTC. Encoded protein: CASSLRTPDYNEQFF.

V usage is TRBV18 and J usage is TRBJ1-2, with 11 positions matching TRBD1. CDR3 length equals 17 residues. Losses at the gene ends were 2 bases for V and 3 bases for J; bases not matched to a gene: 8. Germline V lookup: CDR1 KGHSH, CDR2 LQKENI. CDR3 protein: CASSPTGTGGRDYGYTF. The CDR3 bases are TGTGCCAGCTCACCAACAGGGACAGGGGGAAGGGACTATGGCTACACCTTC.

This sequence joins TRBV7-2 and TRBJ2-3; no clear D gene. The CDR3 has 16 residues. Per the germline V gene, CDR1 is SGHTA and CDR2 is FQGNSA. V was clipped by 2 bases and J by 0 bases, with 12 bases between them. DNA for the CDR3: TGTGCCAGCAGCTTATCTCTAACCGCTAGCACAGATACGCAGTATTTT. Amino acids: CASSLSLTASTDTQYF.

J is TRBJ2-5 and V is TRBV7-6, with a possible D match to TRBD1 (6 bases). The CDR3 spans 15 residues. The germline gives CDR1 SGHVS, CDR2 FNYEAQ. Trimming left V 7 bases short and J 2 bases short, with 17 bases between. In nucleotides, the CDR3 is TGTGCCAGCAAACAGGGAGTTGGGCAACAAGAGACCCAGTACTTC. It specifies CASKQGVGQQETQYF.

The chain is built from TRBV5-3 and TRBJ1-6; D possibly corresponds to TRBD1 (5 bases). Being an ORF, TRBV5-3 has a function that is uncertain. V lost 5 bases, J lost 9 bases, and 18 bases lay in between. CDR3 length equals 15 residues. CDR3 sequence (DNA): TGTGCCAGAAGATGGACGGGGCGGGGTTTTTCACCCCTCCACTTT. This gives the protein CARRWTGRGFSPLHF.

This rearrangement joins TRBV11-3 to TRBJ2-2; D is unresolved. Germline CDR1 is SGHNT and CDR2 is YENEEA. The CDR3 sequence is 16 residues long. The ends were cut back, 5 bases at V and 0 bases at J, with 13 bases in the middle. CDR3 nucleotides: TGTGCCAGCAGCCCCTGGACCGACACGAACACCGGGGAGCTGTTTTTT. Residues: CASSPWTDTNTGELFF.

The rearrangement uses TRBV6-1 and TRBJ2-7; 8 bases align to TRBD2. The germline CDR1 and CDR2 sequences are MNHNS and SASEGT. The CDR3 is 16 residues long. J gave up 2 bases and V 2 bases, and 8 bases lay outside the gene matches. CDR3 DNA sequence: TGTGCCAGCAGTGAATACGGTAGCGGGGCTACCTACGAGCAGTACTTC. The encoded protein is CASSEYGSGATYEQYF.